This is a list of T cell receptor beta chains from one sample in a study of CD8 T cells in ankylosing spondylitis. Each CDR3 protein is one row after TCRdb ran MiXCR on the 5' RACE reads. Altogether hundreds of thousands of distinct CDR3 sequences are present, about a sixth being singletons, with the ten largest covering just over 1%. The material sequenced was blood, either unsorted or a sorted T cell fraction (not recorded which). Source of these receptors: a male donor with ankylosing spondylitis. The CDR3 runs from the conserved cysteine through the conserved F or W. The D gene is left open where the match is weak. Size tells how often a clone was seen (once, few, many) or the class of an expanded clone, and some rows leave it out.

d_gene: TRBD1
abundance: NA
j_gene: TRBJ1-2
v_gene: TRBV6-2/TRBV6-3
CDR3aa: CASSRDSTGYTF
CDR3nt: TGTGCCAGCAGCCGGGACAGCACTGGCTACACCTTC

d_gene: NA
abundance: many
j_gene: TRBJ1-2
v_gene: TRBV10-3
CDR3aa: CAIQGTTGGYTF
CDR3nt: TGTGCCATACAGGGCACCACCGGAGGCTACACCTTC

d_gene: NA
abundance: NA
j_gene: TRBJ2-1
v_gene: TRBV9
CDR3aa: CASSVDAVTYNEQFF
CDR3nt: TGTGCCAGCAGCGTAGATGCGGTTACCTACAATGAGCAGTTCTTC

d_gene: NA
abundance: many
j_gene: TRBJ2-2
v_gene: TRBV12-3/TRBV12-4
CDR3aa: CASSKTANTGELFF
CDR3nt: TGTGCCAGCAGTAAAACAGCGAACACCGGGGAGCTGTTTTTT

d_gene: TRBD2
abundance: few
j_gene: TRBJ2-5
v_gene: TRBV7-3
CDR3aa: CASSAGTSGKETQYF
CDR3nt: TGTGCCAGCAGCGCCGGGACTAGCGGGAAAGAGACCCAGTACTTC

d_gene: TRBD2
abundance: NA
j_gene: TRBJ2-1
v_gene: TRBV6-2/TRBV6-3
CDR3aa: CASSYISGGANEQFF
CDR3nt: TGTGCCAGCAGTTACATAAGCGGGGGGGCCAATGAGCAGTTCTTC

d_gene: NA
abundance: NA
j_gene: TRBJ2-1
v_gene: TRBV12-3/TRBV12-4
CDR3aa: CASRLRTGYNEQFF
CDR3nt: TGTGCCAGCAGGTTAAGGACGGGCTACAATGAGCAGTTCTTC

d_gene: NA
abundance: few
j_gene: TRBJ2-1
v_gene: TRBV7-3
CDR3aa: CASSLRGRGPRRGNEQFF
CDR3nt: TGTGCCAGCAGCTTAAGGGGCCGGGGCCCCCGGAGGGGAAATGAGCAGTTCTTC

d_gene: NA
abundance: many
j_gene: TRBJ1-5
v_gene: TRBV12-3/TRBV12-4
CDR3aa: CASSLEYQPQHF
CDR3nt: TGTGCCAGCAGTTTAGAGTATCAGCCCCAGCATTTT

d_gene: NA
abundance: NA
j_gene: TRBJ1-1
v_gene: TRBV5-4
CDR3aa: CATALMNTEAFF
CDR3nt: TGTGCCACGGCACTTATGAACACTGAAGCTTTCTTT

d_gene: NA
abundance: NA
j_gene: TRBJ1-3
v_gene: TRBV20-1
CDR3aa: CSARMIGGAGNTIYF
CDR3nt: TGCAGTGCCCGTATGATTGGCGGGGCTGGAAACACCATATATTTT

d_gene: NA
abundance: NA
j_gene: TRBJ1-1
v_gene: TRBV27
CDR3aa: CASSTSTGNTEAFF
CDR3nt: TGTGCCAGCAGTACCTCGACAGGGAACACTGAAGCTTTCTTT

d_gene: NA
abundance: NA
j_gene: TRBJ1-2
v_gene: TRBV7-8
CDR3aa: CASSLRDSTNYGYTF
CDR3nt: TGTGCCAGCAGCTTGCGGGACTCAACGAACTATGGCTACACCTTC

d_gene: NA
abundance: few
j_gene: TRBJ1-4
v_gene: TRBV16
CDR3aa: CASSQSGPPGKLFF
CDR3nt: TGTGCCAGCAGCCAATCGGGCCCCCCTGGAAAACTGTTTTTT

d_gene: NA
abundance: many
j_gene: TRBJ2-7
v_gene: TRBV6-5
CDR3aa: CASSSQSKQYF
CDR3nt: TGTGCCAGCAGTTCTCAGAGTAAGCAGTACTTC

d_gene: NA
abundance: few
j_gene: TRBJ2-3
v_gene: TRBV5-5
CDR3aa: CASSLVWDTDTQYF
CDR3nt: TGTGCCAGCAGCTTGGTTTGGGACACAGATACGCAGTATTTT

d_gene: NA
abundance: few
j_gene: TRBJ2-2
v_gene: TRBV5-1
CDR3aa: CASSLGAETGELFF
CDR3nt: TGCGCCAGCAGCTTAGGAGCGGAGACCGGGGAGCTGTTTTTT

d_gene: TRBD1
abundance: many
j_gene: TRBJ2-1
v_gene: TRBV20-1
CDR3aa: CSAPTGIGNEQFF
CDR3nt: TGCAGTGCCCCGACAGGGATCGGCAATGAGCAGTTCTTC

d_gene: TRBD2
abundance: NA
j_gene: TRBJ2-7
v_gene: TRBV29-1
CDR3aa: CSVPASGRQYF
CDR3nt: TGCAGCGTCCCTGCTAGCGGGCGACAGTACTTC

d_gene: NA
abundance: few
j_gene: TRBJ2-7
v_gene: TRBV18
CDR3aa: CASSPLGRGEQYF
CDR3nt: TGTGCCAGCTCACCTCTGGGCCGGGGCGAGCAGTACTTC

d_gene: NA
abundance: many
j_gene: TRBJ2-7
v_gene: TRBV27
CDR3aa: CASSPNGGSISYEQYF
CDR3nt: TGTGCCAGCAGTCCGAACGGTGGCAGCATCTCCTACGAGCAGTACTTC

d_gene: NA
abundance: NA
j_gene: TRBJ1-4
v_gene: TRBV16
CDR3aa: CASSQSKEGTEKLFF
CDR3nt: TGTGCCAGCAGCCAATCGAAGGAGGGGACTGAAAAACTGTTTTTT

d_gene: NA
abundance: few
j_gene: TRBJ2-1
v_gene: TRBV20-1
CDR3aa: CSARGIDYSYNEQFF
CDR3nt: TGCAGTGCTAGGGGCATAGACTACTCCTACAATGAGCAGTTCTTC

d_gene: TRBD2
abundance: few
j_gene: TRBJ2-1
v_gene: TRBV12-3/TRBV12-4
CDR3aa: CASSLWREGYNEQFF
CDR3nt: TGTGCCAGCAGTTTATGGCGGGAGGGGTACAATGAGCAGTTCTTC

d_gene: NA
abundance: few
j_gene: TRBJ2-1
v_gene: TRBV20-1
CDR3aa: CSADRGPRGDEQFF
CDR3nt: TGCAGTGCCGACCGGGGCCCCCGTGGCGATGAGCAGTTCTTC

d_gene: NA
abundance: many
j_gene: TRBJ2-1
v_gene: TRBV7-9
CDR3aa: CASSLGQPAVGEQFF
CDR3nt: TGTGCCAGCAGCCTAGGACAGCCCGCCGTTGGTGAGCAGTTCTTC

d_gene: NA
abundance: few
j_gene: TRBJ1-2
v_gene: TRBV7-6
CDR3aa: CASSTFRGKSNYGYTF
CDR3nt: TGTGCCAGCAGCACGTTCAGGGGCAAATCTAACTATGGCTACACCTTC

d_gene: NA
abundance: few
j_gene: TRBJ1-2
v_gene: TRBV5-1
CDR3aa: CASSPRDQGETYGYTF
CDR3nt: TGCGCCAGCAGCCCACGGGACCAAGGGGAGACCTATGGCTACACCTTC

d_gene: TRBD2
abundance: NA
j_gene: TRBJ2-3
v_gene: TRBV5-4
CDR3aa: CASSLVTTSGLPVSRPTDTQYF
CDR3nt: TGTGCCAGCAGCTTGGTAACGACTAGCGGGCTCCCGGTTTCGCGGCCCACAGATACGCAGTATTTT

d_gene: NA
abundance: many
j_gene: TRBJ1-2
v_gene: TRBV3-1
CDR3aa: CASSQGSRVGYTF
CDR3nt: TGTGCCAGCAGCCAAGGGTCTCGGGTCGGCTACACCTTC

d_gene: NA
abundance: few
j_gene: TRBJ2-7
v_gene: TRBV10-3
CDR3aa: CAGGYGSSSYEQYF
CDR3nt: TGTGCCGGGGGATACGGAAGTAGCTCCTACGAGCAGTACTTC